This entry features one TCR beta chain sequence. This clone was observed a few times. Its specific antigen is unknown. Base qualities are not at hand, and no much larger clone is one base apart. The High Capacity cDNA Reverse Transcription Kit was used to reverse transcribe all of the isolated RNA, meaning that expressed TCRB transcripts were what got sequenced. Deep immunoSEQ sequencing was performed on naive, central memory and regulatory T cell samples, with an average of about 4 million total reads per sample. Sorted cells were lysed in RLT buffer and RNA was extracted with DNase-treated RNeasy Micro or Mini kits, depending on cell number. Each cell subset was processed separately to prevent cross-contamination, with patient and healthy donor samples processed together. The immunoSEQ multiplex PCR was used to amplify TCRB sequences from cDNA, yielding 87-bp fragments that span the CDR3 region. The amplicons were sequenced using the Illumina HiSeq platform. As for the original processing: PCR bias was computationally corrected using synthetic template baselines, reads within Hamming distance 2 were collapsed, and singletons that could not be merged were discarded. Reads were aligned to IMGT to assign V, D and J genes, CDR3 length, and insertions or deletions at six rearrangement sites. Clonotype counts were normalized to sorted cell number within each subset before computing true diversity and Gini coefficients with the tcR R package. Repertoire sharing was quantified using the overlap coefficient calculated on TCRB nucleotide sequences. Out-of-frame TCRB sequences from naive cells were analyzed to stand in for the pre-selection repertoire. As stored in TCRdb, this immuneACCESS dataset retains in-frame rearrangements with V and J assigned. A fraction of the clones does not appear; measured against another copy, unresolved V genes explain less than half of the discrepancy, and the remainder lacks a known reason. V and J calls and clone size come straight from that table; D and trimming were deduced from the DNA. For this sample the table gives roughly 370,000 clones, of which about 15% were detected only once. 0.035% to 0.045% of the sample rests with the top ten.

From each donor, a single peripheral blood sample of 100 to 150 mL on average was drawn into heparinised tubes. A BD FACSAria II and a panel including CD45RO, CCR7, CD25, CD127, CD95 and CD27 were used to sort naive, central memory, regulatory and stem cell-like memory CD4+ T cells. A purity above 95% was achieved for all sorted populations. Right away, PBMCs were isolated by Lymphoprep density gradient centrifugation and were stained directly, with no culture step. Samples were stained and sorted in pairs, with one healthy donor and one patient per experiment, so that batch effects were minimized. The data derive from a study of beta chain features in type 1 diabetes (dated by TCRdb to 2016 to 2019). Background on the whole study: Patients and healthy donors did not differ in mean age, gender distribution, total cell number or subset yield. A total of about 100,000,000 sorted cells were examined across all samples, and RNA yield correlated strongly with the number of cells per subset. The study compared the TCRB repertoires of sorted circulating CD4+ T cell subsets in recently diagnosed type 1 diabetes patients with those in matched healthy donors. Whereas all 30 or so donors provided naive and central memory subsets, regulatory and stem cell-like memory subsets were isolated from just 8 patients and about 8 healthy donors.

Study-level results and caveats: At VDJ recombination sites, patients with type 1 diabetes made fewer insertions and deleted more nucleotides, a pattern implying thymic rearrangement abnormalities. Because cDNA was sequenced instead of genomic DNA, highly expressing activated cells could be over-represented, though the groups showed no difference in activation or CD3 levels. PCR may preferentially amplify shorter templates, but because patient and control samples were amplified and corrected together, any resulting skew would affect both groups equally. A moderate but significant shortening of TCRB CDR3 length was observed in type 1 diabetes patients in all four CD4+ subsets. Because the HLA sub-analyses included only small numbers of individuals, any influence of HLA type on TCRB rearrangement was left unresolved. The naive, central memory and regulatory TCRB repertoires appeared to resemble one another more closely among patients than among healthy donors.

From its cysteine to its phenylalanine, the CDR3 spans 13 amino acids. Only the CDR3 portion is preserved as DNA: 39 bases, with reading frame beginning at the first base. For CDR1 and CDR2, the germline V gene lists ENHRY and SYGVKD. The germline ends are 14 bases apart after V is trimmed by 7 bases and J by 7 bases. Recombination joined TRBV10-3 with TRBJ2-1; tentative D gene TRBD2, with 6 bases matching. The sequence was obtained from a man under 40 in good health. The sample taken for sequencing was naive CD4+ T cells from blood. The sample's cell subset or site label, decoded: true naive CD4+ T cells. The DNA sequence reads TGTGCCATCATGGGTAGCGGACTTAATGAGCAGTTCTTC. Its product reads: CAIMGSGLNEQFF.